This TCR beta chain was recovered during a study of cytomegalovirus exposure and HLA in healthy donors. V lost 3 bases and J lost 8, with 16 bases in between. This CDR3 is built from 15 residues. Germline CDR1 reads SNHLY; CDR2 reads FYNNEI. Both 60 Vbeta primers and 13 Jbeta primers went into the PCR. The data were produced by immunoSEQ multiplex PCR, yet TCRdb's version contains in-frame clones alone and is incomplete. The sample holds about 190,000 clones, around four fifths seen once. The TCR originated in a man between 45 and 60 years old in good health and CMV-seronegative. This chain uses TRBV2 with TRBJ1-4; the D gene is possibly TRBD1 (5 bases). The sample consisted of PBMCs. The DNA of the CDR3 is TGTGCCAGCAGTGATACCGGCAGGGTGTGGGAAAAACTGTTTTTT. Its protein is CASSDTGRVWEKLFF.